This T cell receptor beta chain was captured by sequencing in a study of T cells in Graves' hyperthyroidism and ophthalmopathy. This clonotype was counted many times. This CDR3 comprises 13 residues. V gave up 0 bases and J gave up 7 bases; unmatched junction bases: 2. Germline CDR1 is SGHAT and CDR2 is FQNNGV. TCR beta CDR3 region amplification was performed from RNA transcripts. With the HTBI primer set, the TCR CDR3 went through a first round of RT-PCR. TCRdb reprocessed the multiplex PCR reads with MiXCR, giving one entry per CDR3 protein. The table records 600,000 to 850,000 distinct CDR3 sequences, around 19% of them present only once.

This sequence was found in a woman aged 45 to 65 with Graves' hyperthyroidism that later progressed to Graves' ophthalmopathy. Sample: blood. The chain couples TRBV11-2 to TRBJ1-1; 7 bases align to TRBD1. The CDR3 DNA is TGTGCCAGCAGCTTAGAGTGGGACAGTGAAGCTTTCTTT. Translation gives CASSLEWDSEAFF. The whole variable domain, remainder taken from reference TRBV11-2 and TRBJ1-1, is EAGVAQSPRYKIIEKRQSVAFWCNPISGHATLYWYQQILGQGPKLLIQFQNNGVVDDSQLPKDRFSAERLKGVDSTLKIQPAKLEDSAVYLCASSLEWDSEAFFGQGTRLTVV.